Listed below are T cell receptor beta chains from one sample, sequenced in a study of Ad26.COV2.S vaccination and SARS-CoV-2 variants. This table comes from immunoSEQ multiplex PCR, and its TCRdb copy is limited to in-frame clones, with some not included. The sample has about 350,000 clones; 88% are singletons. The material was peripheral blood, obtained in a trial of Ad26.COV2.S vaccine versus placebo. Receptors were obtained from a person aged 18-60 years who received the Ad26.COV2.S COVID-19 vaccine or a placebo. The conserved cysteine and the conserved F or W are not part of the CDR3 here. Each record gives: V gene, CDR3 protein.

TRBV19	ASSPGSTPPQH
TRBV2	ASSAGGLQF
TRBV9	ASSVGEELF
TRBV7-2	ASSSGLAGRSSTDTQY
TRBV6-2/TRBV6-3	ASSYIKAPRNTEAF
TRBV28	AIGGQPQH
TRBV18	ASSPLGEPANTGELF
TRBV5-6	ASSETRGRTYEQY
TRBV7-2	ASSLEGVAEAF
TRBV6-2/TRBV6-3	ASSFSRGFRFQPQH
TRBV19	ASSMSYRAGQF
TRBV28	ASSFYRGASPLH
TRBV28	ASHTPGTAVSYEQY